Listed below are T cell receptor beta chains from one sample, sequenced in a study of shared clonotypes between healthy human individuals. The protocol was immunoSEQ multiplex PCR, while the TCRdb copy is restricted to in-frame clones and leaves out a portion. The sample lists 1.4 million to 1.5 million clones, 96% occurring once. Sequenced: naive CD4+ T cells sorted from blood. The receptors derive from a man between 25 and 39 years old in good health. Each CDR3 is given with its conserved first and last residue. The order of the fields is D gene, J gene, V gene, CDR3 DNA, CDR3 protein. A D gene is named only where the DNA matches it firmly.

TRBD1	TRBJ1-1	TRBV27	TGTGCCAGCAGTTTGGGGACAGTTCGACCGAACACTGAAGCTTTCTTT	CASSLGTVRPNTEAFF
-	TRBJ1-5	TRBV7-2	TGTGCCAGCAGCTTAGGACAGATGAATCAGCCCCAGCATTTT	CASSLGQMNQPQHF
-	TRBJ2-1	TRBV5-1	TGCGCCAGCAGCTTGGAGCGGGAGCAGTTCTTC	CASSLEREQFF
-	TRBJ1-5	TRBV21-1	TGTGCCAGCAGAGACAGGGGTCTTGGCAATCAGCCCCAGCATTTT	CASRDRGLGNQPQHF
-	TRBJ1-4	TRBV18	TGTGCCAGCTCACCACTTGTGGGTGGTGAAAAACTGTTTTTT	CASSPLVGGEKLFF
-	TRBJ2-5	TRBV15	TGTGCCACCAGCAGAGGCCAGTACCAAGAGACCCAGTACTTC	CATSRGQYQETQYF
-	TRBJ1-1	TRBV19	TGTGCCAGTAGTTCACGACCGGGACTTAACACTGAAGCTTTCTTT	CASSSRPGLNTEAFF
TRBD2	TRBJ2-7	TRBV5-6	TGTGCCAGCAGCTGGACTAGCGGGAGAGAAAACTACGAGCAGTACTTC	CASSWTSGRENYEQYF
TRBD2	TRBJ2-1	TRBV9	TGTGCCAGCAGCGTAGATGGAGCGGGACTTCTGGCCAATGAGCAGTTCTTC	CASSVDGAGLLANEQFF
TRBD2	TRBJ2-1	TRBV9	TGTGCCAGCAGCCCGGGACTAGGGTTCGTCAATGAGCAGTTCTTC	CASSPGLGFVNEQFF
TRBD1	TRBJ1-5	TRBV7-2	TGTGCCAGCAGCACCCGACAGGGGGCCGGTCAGCCCCAGCATTTT	CASSTRQGAGQPQHF
TRBD2	TRBJ2-7	TRBV7-3	TGTGCCAGCAGCTCTCGGACTAGCGGGATCTACGAGCAGTACTTC	CASSSRTSGIYEQYF
TRBD2	TRBJ2-3	TRBV19	TGTGCCAGTAGTATGGGGCCCCATGGGACTAGCGGGGACAGTCCAGATACGCAGTATTTT	CASSMGPHGTSGDSPDTQYF
-	TRBJ2-5	TRBV5-4	TGTGCCAGCAGCTTGGAAGGGATGGAGACCCAGTACTTC	CASSLEGMETQYF
TRBD2	TRBJ2-7	TRBV7-6	TGTGCCAGCAGCTTAGCGGCGGGAGGGTCCTACGAGCAGTACTTC	CASSLAAGGSYEQYF
TRBD2	TRBJ2-3	TRBV7-9	TGTGCCAGCAGCTCCACTAGCGGGAGGACACAGGACACAGATACGCAGTATTTT	CASSSTSGRTQDTDTQYF
-	TRBJ1-1	TRBV18	TGTGCCAGCTCACCGACAGTAAACACTGAAGCTTTCTTT	CASSPTVNTEAFF
-	TRBJ2-2	TRBV6-1	TGTGCCAGCAGGCACTATCAGAACACCGGGGAGCTGTTTTTT	CASRHYQNTGELFF
-	TRBJ2-3	TRBV18	TGTGCCAGCTCACCAATAAGTTATACAGATACGCAGTATTTT	CASSPISYTDTQYF
TRBD2	TRBJ2-1	TRBV9	TGTGCCAGCGGAAGGACTAGCGGGAGGGTTATTGAGCAGTTCTTC	CASGRTSGRVIEQFF
-	TRBJ1-2	TRBV2	TGTGCCAGCACCCGACGGCAGGACGCTGGCTACACCTTC	CASTRRQDAGYTF
-	TRBJ1-1	TRBV7-2	TGTGCCAGCAGCTTAGTCAGACGGAGTGAAGCTTTCTTT	CASSLVRRSEAFF
-	TRBJ2-7	TRBV18	TGTGCCAGCTCCCTTCGAGAGGGGGTATTTTACGAGCAGTACTTC	CASSLREGVFYEQYF
-	TRBJ2-7	TRBV19	TGTGCCAGTAGTATAGGCCGGGAGCGCTACGAGCAGTACTTC	CASSIGRERYEQYF
-	TRBJ2-1	TRBV4-3	TGCGCCAGCAGCCAAGAAATGGAGTTCTACAATGAGCAGTTCTTC	CASSQEMEFYNEQFF
-	TRBJ1-4	TRBV7-2	TGTGCCAGCAGCTTAAGTGGTGGGCCTAATGAAAAACTGTTTTTT	CASSLSGGPNEKLFF
-	TRBJ2-1	TRBV5-1	TGCGCCAGCAGCCGATACCAAAATAACAATGAGCAGTTCTTC	CASSRYQNNNEQFF